These 7 T cell receptor beta chains originate from one sample sequenced in a study of identical twins. Via MiXCR, TCRdb re-called the 5' RACE reads, giving one row per CDR3 protein. This sample has about 1.7 million distinct CDR3 sequences; roughly a third occur once, and the top ten carry approximately 0.29%. Specimen: cord blood. The receptors stem from a newborn girl in good health.

The genes are TRBV6-2 or TRBV6-3 and TRBJ1-5; D is perhaps TRBD1 (5 bases). V lost 0 bases to trimming and J lost 1 base, with 10 bases between them. CDR1 and CDR2 (germline): MNHEY, SVGEGT. The CDR3 length is 16 residues. As DNA, the CDR3 is TGTGCCAGCAGTTACTCTGGAGGGGCGAGCAATCAGCCCCAGCATTTT. It is translated as CASSYSGGASNQPQHF.

The chain recombines TRBV7-9 with TRBJ2-4; D unresolved. From germline, CDR1 is SEHNR and CDR2 FQNEAQ (reference sequence). Between the trimmed V and J ends, which lost 2 bases and 0 bases, there was a span of 14 bases. The CDR3 is 17 amino acids. CDR3 coding DNA: TGTGCCAGCAGCTTAAGTTCGGGCAGCCTAGCCAAAAACATTCAGTACTTC. It specifies CASSLSSGSLAKNIQYF.

This clonotype occurred many times. The rearrangement joins TRBV5-5 to TRBJ1-2; D unresolved. CDR3 size: 14 residues. Germline assignment: CDR1 SGHKS and CDR2 YYEKEE (reference sequence). V was clipped by 3 bases and J by 5 bases, with 14 bases between them. The CDR3 DNA reads TGTGCCAGCAGCTCTTTAAACGGACTATATGGCTACACCTTC. Its protein product is CASSSLNGLYGYTF.

This sequence joins TRBV6-5 and TRBJ2-2, with D uncertain. Trimming stripped 3 bases from V and 7 bases from J, with 12 bases between. Germline V gene sequence: CDR1 MNHEY, CDR2 SVGAGI. The CDR3 loop spans 14 amino acids. CDR3 bases: TGTGCCAGCAGTTATTACGGGTCGGGCGGGGAGCTGTTTTTT. It yields the protein CASSYYGSGGELFF.

The chain has TRBV12-3 or TRBV12-4 and TRBJ2-1; 11 nucleotides match TRBD2. The trim removed 0 bases at V and 4 bases at J, leaving 5 bases unmatched. This CDR3 is built from 17 residues. Here the CDR3 DNA reads TGTGCCAGCAGTTTAGCGCTGGTAGCGGGGGGGTACAATGAGCAGTTCTTC. Protein sequence: CASSLALVAGGYNEQFF.

With respect to this clonotype: A junction boundary mismatches the germline segment, possibly from a read error. The rearrangement joins TRBV5-1 to TRBJ2-3, with 14 bases lining up with TRBD2. The germline gives CDR1 SGHRS, CDR2 YFSETQ. The CDR3 has 16 amino acids. The DNA of the CDR3 is TGCGCCAGCAGCCGCGGACTAGCGGGAGGAGCAGATTCGCAGTATTTT. Translating gives CASSRGLAGGADSQYF.

The rearrangement links TRBV13 to TRBJ1-1, with D perhaps TRBD1 (5 bases). This CDR3 is built from 11 residues. The V end lost 6 bases, the J end lost 6 bases, and 8 bases lay between the germline ends. Per germline, CDR1 PRHDT and CDR2 FYEKMQ (reference sequence). CDR3 region: CASRKGAEAFF. CDR3 nucleotides: TGTGCCAGCAGAAAAGGGGCTGAAGCTTTCTTT. The full variable domain, rest sourced from reference TRBV13 and TRBJ1-1, is AAGVIQSPRHLIKEKRETATLKCYPIPRHDTVYWYQQGPGQDPQFLISFYEKMQSDKGSIPDRFSAQQFSDYHSELNMSSLELGDSALYFCASRKGAEAFFGQGTRLTVV.